This T cell receptor (beta chain) was identified during a study of shared clonotypes between healthy human individuals. Study background: Each donor's CD4 naive and CD4 memory cells filled three plates apiece, CD8 naive two, and CD8 memory one. General observations from the study: The researchers took only blood, and tissue repertoires probably look different. Generally, naive subsets came out with larger estimated richness than memory subsets. Sharing across a few donors was seen in around 5% of naive CD4 clonotypes.

Germline CDR1 SGHTA, CDR2 FQGNSA. V dropped 5 bases and J dropped 9; count of bases not matched to a gene: 7. CDR3 length: 15 amino acids. CD8 cells regarded as naive lacked CD45RO, were positively chosen for CCR7, and omitted terminally differentiated effector memory CD45RA+ cells. The repertoire was sequenced with immunoSEQ multiplex PCR; TCRdb's copy has only in-frame clones and lacks some. In the table there are approximately 740,000 clones, almost 95% of which are singletons. A remark on this clone: As yet, its antigen is unknown.

The clonotype originates from a man aged 25-40 years in good health. The sample comprised naive CD8+ T cells sorted from blood. The chain uses TRBV7-2 and TRBJ2-2, with 12 bases aligning to TRBD2. CDR3 region: CASSERLAGARELFF. The CDR3 DNA reads TGTGCCAGCAGCGAAAGACTAGCGGGAGCCCGGGAGCTGTTTTTT.